The T cell receptor beta chain under discussion was sequenced for a study of monozygotic twins with inflammatory bowel disease. The CDR3 totals 15 residues. Germline V gene data show CDR1 as LGHDT and CDR2 as YNNKEL (reference sequence). With regard to this clonotype: Its target is unknown.

Study-level results: Healthy co-twins showed greater TCRbeta diversity (inverse Simpson) than IBD patients. Especially with disease activity, IBD patients shared fewer clonotypes with others than healthy twins did. Between concordant and discordant twins, repertoire similarity failed to differ, a result that limited power may explain.

Per individual sample, eight separate reactions were used to make cDNA. TCRdb reprocessed the 5' RACE reads; each CDR3 protein has one entry and no DNA is given. Its clone listing holds 400,000 to 500,000 distinct CDR3 sequences. The chain combines TRBV3-1 with TRBJ2-3; TCRdb names TRBD1, which stays unverified in the absence of DNA. Input material: blood. This clonotype was obtained from a human donor with ulcerative colitis or Crohn's disease, or a healthy co-twin of an affected twin (not recorded which). The CDR3 loop reads CASSQPPHSTDTQYF.